Shown below are 10 T cell receptor beta chains from a single sample sequenced in a study of shared clonotypes between healthy human individuals. Using immunoSEQ multiplex PCR, the repertoire was profiled, and TCRdb retains in-frame clones only, with some absent. This table has some 2.4 million clones, more than 85% appearing once. The specimen was naive CD4+ T cells from PBMCs. Subset meaning: CD45RA+ positively selected. All receptors derive from a man younger than 35 in good health. Some clones in this sample may be carry-over from other donors' samples.

This chain links TRBV9 with TRBJ2-5, with TRBD2 matching over 11 bases. This CDR3 spans 16 amino acids. The ends lost 3 bases at V and 5 bases at J; junction bases unmatched: 9. Germline V CDR1 and CDR2: SGDLS, YYNGEE. The chain's CDR3 is CASSAGLAGGRETQYF. CDR3 coding DNA: TGTGCCAGCAGCGCCGGACTAGCGGGCGGGAGGGAGACCCAGTACTTC.

CDR3 sequence (DNA): TGTGCCAGCCGCGGCGGGGCACAAGAGACCCAGTACTTC. This sequence encodes CASRGGAQETQYF. The chain couples TRBV6-6 to TRBJ2-5, with D perhaps matching TRBD2 (6 bases). Trimming left V 8 bases short and J 2 bases short, with 12 bases between. The CDR3 contains 13 residues. The germline V gene encodes CDR1 MNHNY and CDR2 SVGAGI (reference sequence).

This clone was recorded once. The chain is built from TRBV27 and TRBJ1-4, with unresolved D. V was clipped by 5 bases and J by 0 bases, with 16 bases between them. The germline V gene encodes CDR1 MNHEY and CDR2 SMNVEV (reference sequence). The CDR3 has 17 amino acids. The CDR3 here is CASSPLRAAPTNEKLFF. The CDR3 nucleotides are TGTGCCAGCAGTCCCCTAAGGGCGGCCCCAACTAATGAAAAACTGTTTTTT.

This sequence joins TRBV29-1 and TRBJ1-5; D possibly corresponds to TRBD1 (5 bases). Germline CDR1 is SQVTM and CDR2 is ANQGSEA. The CDR3 has 16 amino acids. V was pared by 4 bases and J by 2 bases, with 18 bases between. For the CDR3, the DNA is TGCAGCGTTGGTGGCAGGGAGGCGAGCGGCAATCAGCCCCAGCATTTT. Translated, it gives CSVGGREASGNQPQHF. Full variable domain (missing parts from reference TRBV29-1 and TRBJ1-5): SAVISQKPSRDICQRGTSLTIQCQVDSQVTMMFWYRQQPGQSLTLIATANQGSEATYESGFVIDKFPISRPNLTFSTLTVSNMSPEDSSIYLCSVGGREASGNQPQHFGDGTRLSIL.

The chain uses TRBV21-1 and TRBJ1-1; TRBD1 reflects the table's D call only, with no check against the DNA. TRBV21-1 is flagged as a pseudogene. This CDR3 is 15 amino acids long. CDR3 loop: CASSNHDRVNTEAFF. The CDR3 region has the DNA TGTGCCAGCAGCAACCATGACAGGGTAAACACTGAAGCTTTCTTT.

The rearrangement uses TRBV5-5 and TRBJ2-7; 9 nucleotides agree with TRBD1. The ends lost 1 base at V and 1 base at J; junction bases unmatched: 6. The CDR3 runs to 16 residues. Germline assignment: CDR1 SGHKS and CDR2 YYEKEE (reference sequence). CDR3 residues: CASSLLGGQGSYEQYF. As DNA, the CDR3 is TGTGCCAGCAGCTTGTTGGGGGGACAGGGTTCCTACGAGCAGTACTTC.

The chain combines TRBV19 with TRBJ2-1; TRBD2 aligns across 8 bases. This CDR3 region has 17 residues. CDR1 LNHDA and CDR2 SQIVND come from the germline V gene (reference sequence). V gave up 5 bases and J gave up 1 base; unmatched junction bases: 10. As DNA, the CDR3 is TGTGCCAGTAGTTCCTTCAGCGGGAGAGAGTCCTACAATGAGCAGTTCTTC. It translates to CASSSFSGRESYNEQFF. The whole variable domain, filled in from reference TRBV19 and TRBJ2-1, reads DGGITQSPKYLFRKEGQNVTLSCEQNLNHDAMYWYRQDPGQGLRLIYYSQIVNDFQKGDIAEGYSVSREKKESFPLTVTSAQKNPTAFYLCASSSFSGRESYNEQFFGPGTRLTVL.

The CDR3 is CASSQGTSSKSIEQFF. CDR3 sequence (DNA): TGCGCCAGCAGCCAAGGTACCTCTTCGAAGAGTATTGAGCAGTTCTTC. The V and J genes are TRBV4-3 and TRBJ2-1; D is unclear. The ends were cut back, 1 base at V and 9 bases at J, with 19 bases in the middle. The germline V gene encodes CDR1 LGHNA and CDR2 YSLEER. The CDR3 sequence is 16 residues long.

The chain uses TRBV28 and TRBJ1-1; unclear D gene. This CDR3 comprises 13 residues. The V gene lost 2 bases and the J gene lost 8 bases, with 12 bases spanning the gap. Looked up from germline, CDR1 is MDHEN and CDR2 is SYDVKM. The CDR3 sequence is CASSLLGRVEAFF. The CDR3 DNA reads TGTGCCAGCAGTTTACTGGGGAGGGTAGAAGCTTTCTTT.

The chain joins TRBV27 to TRBJ2-1; 7 bases are a match to TRBD2. Germline trimming cut 6 bases from V and 3 bases from J; bases unmatched to any gene: 8. From germline, CDR1 is MNHEY and CDR2 SMNVEV (reference sequence). This CDR3 is built from 15 residues. For the CDR3, the DNA is TGTGCCAGCAGCCGACTCAGCGGGATCTACAATGAGCAGTTCTTC. It yields the protein CASSRLSGIYNEQFF.